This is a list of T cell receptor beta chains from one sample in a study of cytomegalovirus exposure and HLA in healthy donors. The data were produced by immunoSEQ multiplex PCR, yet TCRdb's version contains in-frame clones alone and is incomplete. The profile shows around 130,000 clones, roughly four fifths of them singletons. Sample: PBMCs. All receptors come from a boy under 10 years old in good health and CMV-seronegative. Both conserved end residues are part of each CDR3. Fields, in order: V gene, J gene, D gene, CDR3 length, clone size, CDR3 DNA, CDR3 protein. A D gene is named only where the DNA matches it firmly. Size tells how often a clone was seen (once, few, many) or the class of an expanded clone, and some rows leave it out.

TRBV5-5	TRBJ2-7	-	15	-	TGTGCCAGCAGCTTGGAGGGAGGATTTTCCTACGAGCAGTACTTC	CASSLEGGFSYEQYF
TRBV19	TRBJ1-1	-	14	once	TGTGCCAGTAGTTACAGCTCATTGAACACTGAAGCTTTCTTT	CASSYSSLNTEAFF
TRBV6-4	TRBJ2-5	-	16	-	TGTGCCAGCAGTGAAACCCCCGGGAGCCCCCAAGAGACCCAGTACTTC	CASSETPGSPQETQYF
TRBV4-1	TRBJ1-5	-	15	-	TGCGCCAGCAGCCAAGACAGGGGAAGCAATCAGCCCCAGCATTTT	CASSQDRGSNQPQHF
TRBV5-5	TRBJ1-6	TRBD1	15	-	TGTGCCAGCAGCCCTTTATTACAGGGGAATTCACCCCTCCACTTT	CASSPLLQGNSPLHF
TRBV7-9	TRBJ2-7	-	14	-	TGTGCCAGCAGCTTAGGACTCAGCCCCCACGAGCAGTACTTC	CASSLGLSPHEQYF
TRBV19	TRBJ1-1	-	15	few	TGTGCCAGTAGTATTTTCGGGTCGTCGAACACTGAAGCTTTCTTT	CASSIFGSSNTEAFF
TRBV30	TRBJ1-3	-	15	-	TGTGCCTGGAGTGGGGACGGGGGTTATGGAAACACCATATATTTT	CAWSGDGGYGNTIYF
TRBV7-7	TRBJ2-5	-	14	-	TGTGCTAGCGCCCGCCCGGGTTTCCAAGAGACCCAGTACTTC	CASARPGFQETQYF
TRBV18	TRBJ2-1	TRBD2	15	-	TGTGCCAGCTCACTCGCTTCTAGCGGGAGCGATGAGCAGTTCTTC	CASSLASSGSDEQFF
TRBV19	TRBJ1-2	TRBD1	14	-	TGTGCCAGCACCAATCGGGACAGGTCATATGGCTACACCTTC	CASTNRDRSYGYTF
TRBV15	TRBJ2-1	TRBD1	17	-	TGTGCCACCAGCGGGGACAGGGGGCTGGGGCCCCACAATGAGCAGTTCTTC	CATSGDRGLGPHNEQFF
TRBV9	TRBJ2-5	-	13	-	TGTGCCAGCAGCGTAGAACTGTCGGAGACCCAGTACTTC	CASSVELSETQYF
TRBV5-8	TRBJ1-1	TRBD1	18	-	TGTGCCAGCAGCTTGGAGGGGGACAGGGGGCAAGAGGAAACTGAAGCTTTCTTT	CASSLEGDRGQEETEAFF
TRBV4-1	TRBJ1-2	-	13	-	TGCGCCAGCAGCCCGACACTTAATGGTGGCTACACCTTC	CASSPTLNGGYTF
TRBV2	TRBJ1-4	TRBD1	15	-	TGTGCCAGCAGGCACCCGGGACAGGGGCGTGAAAAACTGTTTTTT	CASRHPGQGREKLFF
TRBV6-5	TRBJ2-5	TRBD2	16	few	TGTGCCAGCAGTTACCTTAGCGGGCAATCCCAAGAGACCCAGTACTTC	CASSYLSGQSQETQYF
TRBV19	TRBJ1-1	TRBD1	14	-	TGTGCCACCTATCGGACAGGCATGAACACTGAAGCTTTCTTT	CATYRTGMNTEAFF
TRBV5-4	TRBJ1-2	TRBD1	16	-	TGTGCCAGCAGCAAGGGGGCGCATATGATAAACTATGGCTACACCTTC	CASSKGAHMINYGYTF
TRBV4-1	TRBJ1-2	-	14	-	TGCGCCAGCAGCCAAGATAGGACACCCTATGGCTACACCTTC	CASSQDRTPYGYTF
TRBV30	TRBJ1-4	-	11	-	TGTGCCTGGAGCATCCGGGAAAAACTGTTTTTT	CAWSIREKLFF
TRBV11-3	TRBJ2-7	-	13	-	TGTGCCAGCAGCCGAGTGCAGGGCGGCGAGCAGTACTTC	CASSRVQGGEQYF
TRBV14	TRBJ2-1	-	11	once	TGTGCCAGCAGCCCACATAATGAGCAGTTCTTC	CASSPHNEQFF
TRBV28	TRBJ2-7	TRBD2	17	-	TGTGCCAGCAGTCACGGACTAGCGGGGGCCGTCTCCTACGAGCAGTACTTC	CASSHGLAGAVSYEQYF
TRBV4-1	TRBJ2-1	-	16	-	TGCGCCAGCAGCCCCGTGAGCGGTAGCTCCCACAATGAGCAGTTCTTC	CASSPVSGSSHNEQFF
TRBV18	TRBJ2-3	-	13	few	TGTGCCAGCTCACCCCAAAGCACAGATACGCAGTATTTT	CASSPQSTDTQYF
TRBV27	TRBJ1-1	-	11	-	TGTGCCAGCATCCTCAATCTCAGGGCTTTCTTT	CASILNLRAFF
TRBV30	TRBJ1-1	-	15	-	TGTGCCTGGACTAAATGGGAGGGGTCGCAGTACGAAGCTTTCTTT	CAWTKWEGSQYEAFF
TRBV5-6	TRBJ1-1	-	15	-	TGTGCCAGTAGGTGGAGCATCCTGTTGGGCACTGAAGCTTTCTTT	CASRWSILLGTEAFF
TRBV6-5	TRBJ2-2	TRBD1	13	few	TGTGCCAGCTGGACAGGGGATGCCGGGGAGCTGTTTTTT	CASWTGDAGELFF
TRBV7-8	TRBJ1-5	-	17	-	TGTGCCAGCAGCTTAGAGGAAGCAGGTTATAGCAATCAGCCCCAGCATTTT	CASSLEEAGYSNQPQHF